Presented here are 10 T cell receptor beta chains from one specimen sequenced in a study of spatial heterogeneity in lung cancer. As to time point: sample taken at primary tumor resection. Study findings and constraints: Expanded intratumoral alpha and beta TCR counts tracked tumor mutation counts.

Antigen specificity for these receptors is unknown. TCRdb independently ran MiXCR on the 5' RACE reads; one entry per CDR3 protein. The repertoire has roughly 15,000 distinct CDR3 sequences, 4.7% of them found once; the top ten carry roughly 18%. Material: lung tumor tissue, obtained at surgery. These receptors were collected from a female donor with early-stage non-small cell lung cancer.

There are many counts of this clonotype. V is TRBV7-3 and J is TRBJ2-1; perhaps TRBD1 as D (6 bases). This CDR3 contains 14 residues. Germline V gives CDR1 SGHTA, CDR2 FQGTGA. Trimming left V 4 bases short and J 7 bases short, with 14 bases between. CDR3 residues: CASSSQVGQNEQFF. CDR3 nucleotides: TGTGCCAGCAGCTCCCAAGTCGGACAGAATGAGCAGTTCTTC.

This clonotype was counted many times. The chain uses TRBV12-5 and TRBJ1-2; no firm D call. Looked up from germline, CDR1 is LGHNT and CDR2 is FRNRAP. Deletions cut 4 bases from V and 5 bases from J, with 14 bases between. The CDR3 spans 14 residues. CDR3 DNA: TGTGCTAGTGGTTCCCTCCCCACAACGTATGGCTACACCTTC. It yields the protein CASGSLPTTYGYTF.

The CDR3 sequence is CASSLGRGLNTEAFF. CDR3 nucleotide sequence: TGTGCCAGCAGTTTGGGAAGGGGTTTGAACACTGAAGCTTTCTTT. The chain uses TRBV12-3 or TRBV12-4 and TRBJ1-1, with TRBD1 as a possible D gene (5 bases). V was cut by 3 bases and J by 0 bases, with 11 bases left in between. The CDR3 spans 15 residues.

This chain joins TRBV3-1 and TRBJ2-2; D unresolved. The V gene lost 5 bases and the J gene lost 2 bases, with 15 bases spanning the gap. CDR1 and CDR2 from the germline V gene are LGHDT and YNNKEL (reference sequence). The CDR3 loop spans 16 amino acids. The CDR3 DNA follows: TGTGCCAGCAGCAGCTTAAGTGGGCGAAACACCGGGGAGCTGTTTTTT. It encodes CASSSLSGRNTGELFF.

This clonotype has a count of ten or more. The chain has TRBV7-3 and TRBJ2-7; TRBD1 matches at 8 bases. The V and J ends lost 5 bases and 0 bases, in that order; junction bases with no gene match: 3. CDR1 and CDR2 from the germline V gene are SGHTA and FQGTGA. The CDR3 consists of 14 residues. Written as DNA, the CDR3 is TGTGCCAGCAGCCCACAGGGGGACTCCTACGAGCAGTACTTC. Translation gives CASSPQGDSYEQYF.

This clonotype is medium-sized within its sample. The CDR3 here is CAISARGDTDTQYF. CDR3 nucleotide sequence: TGTGCCATCAGTGCTAGGGGGGACACAGATACGCAGTATTTT. The chain employs TRBV10-3 and TRBJ2-3; D may be TRBD1 or TRBD2 (6 bases each). CDR1 and CDR2 from the germline V gene are ENHRY and SYGVKD. Trimming took off 4 bases at V and 2 bases at J, with 10 bases between the two ends. The CDR3 is 14 amino acids.

This clonotype was picked up many times. The chain uses TRBV5-6 and TRBJ1-4, with 9 bases identical to TRBD1. V shed 0 bases and J 7 bases; nucleotides not matched to a gene: 10. CDR1 SGHDT and CDR2 YYEEEE come from the germline V gene. The CDR3 has 17 amino acids. The CDR3 region has the DNA TGTGCCAGCAGCTTGGGGCCCCGGGACAGGGATCGTGAAAAACTGTTTTTT. Protein product: CASSLGPRDRDREKLFF.

This clonotype has ten or more counts. The CDR3 spells CASSLGLALPDTQYF. CDR3 in DNA: TGTGCCAGCAGCTTAGGACTAGCATTACCAGATACGCAGTATTTT. This chain uses TRBV7-9 with TRBJ2-3; 7 bases fit TRBD2. Germline V gene lookup returns CDR1 SEHNR and CDR2 FQNEAQ (reference sequence). The CDR3 is 15 amino acids. Trimming removed 1 base from V and 4 bases from J; junction bases left unmatched: 5.

Many counts were recorded for this clonotype. This chain joins TRBV3-1 and TRBJ1-4, with D perhaps TRBD1 (5 bases). V was trimmed by 1 base and J by 10 bases, leaving 7 bases between them. In germline, CDR1 is LGHDT, CDR2 YNNKEL (reference sequence). The CDR3 has 12 residues. CDR3 nucleotides: TGTGCCAGCAGCCAAGGGGGGGGAAAACTGTTTTTT. This sequence encodes CASSQGGGKLFF.

This clonotype is termed medium-sized. This sequence joins TRBV20-1 and TRBJ2-3, with 10 bases that match TRBD2. The CDR3 covers 17 residues. From germline, CDR1 is DFQATT and CDR2 SNEGSKA (reference sequence). V shed 3 bases and J 6 bases; nucleotides not matched to a gene: 15. The CDR3: CSARRSTQRGGRDTQYF. Here the CDR3 DNA reads TGCAGTGCTAGGAGGAGCACTCAGCGGGGGGGCCGGGATACGCAGTATTTT.